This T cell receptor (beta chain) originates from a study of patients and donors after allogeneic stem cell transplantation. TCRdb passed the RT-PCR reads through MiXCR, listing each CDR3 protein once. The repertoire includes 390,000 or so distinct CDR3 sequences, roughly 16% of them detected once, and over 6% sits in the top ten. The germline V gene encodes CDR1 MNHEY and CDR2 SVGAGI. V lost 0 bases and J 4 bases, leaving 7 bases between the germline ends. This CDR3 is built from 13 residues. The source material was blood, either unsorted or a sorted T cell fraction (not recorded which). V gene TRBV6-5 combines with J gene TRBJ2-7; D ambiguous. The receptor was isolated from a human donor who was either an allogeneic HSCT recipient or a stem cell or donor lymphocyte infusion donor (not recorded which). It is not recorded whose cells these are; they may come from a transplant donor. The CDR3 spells CASSYSREYEQYF. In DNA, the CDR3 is TGTGCCAGCAGTTACTCGAGAGAATACGAGCAGTACTTC.